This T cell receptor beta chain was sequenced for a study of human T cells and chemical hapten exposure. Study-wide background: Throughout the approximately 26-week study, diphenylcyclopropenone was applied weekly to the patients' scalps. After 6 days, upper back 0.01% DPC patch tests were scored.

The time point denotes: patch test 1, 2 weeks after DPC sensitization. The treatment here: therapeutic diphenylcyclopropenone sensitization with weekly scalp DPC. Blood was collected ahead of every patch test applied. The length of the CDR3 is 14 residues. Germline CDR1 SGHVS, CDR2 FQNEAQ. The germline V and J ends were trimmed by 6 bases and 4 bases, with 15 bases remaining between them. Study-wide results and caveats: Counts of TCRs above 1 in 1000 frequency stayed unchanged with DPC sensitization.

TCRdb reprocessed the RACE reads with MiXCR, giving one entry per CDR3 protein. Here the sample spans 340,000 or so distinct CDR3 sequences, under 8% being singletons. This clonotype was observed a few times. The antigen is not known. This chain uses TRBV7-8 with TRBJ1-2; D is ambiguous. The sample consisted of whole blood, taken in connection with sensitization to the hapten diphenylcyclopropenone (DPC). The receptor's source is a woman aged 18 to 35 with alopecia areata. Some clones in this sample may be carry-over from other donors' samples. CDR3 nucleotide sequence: TGTGCCAGCAGACCCGACATGGCGGGCTATGGCTACACCTTC. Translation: CASRPDMAGYGYTF.